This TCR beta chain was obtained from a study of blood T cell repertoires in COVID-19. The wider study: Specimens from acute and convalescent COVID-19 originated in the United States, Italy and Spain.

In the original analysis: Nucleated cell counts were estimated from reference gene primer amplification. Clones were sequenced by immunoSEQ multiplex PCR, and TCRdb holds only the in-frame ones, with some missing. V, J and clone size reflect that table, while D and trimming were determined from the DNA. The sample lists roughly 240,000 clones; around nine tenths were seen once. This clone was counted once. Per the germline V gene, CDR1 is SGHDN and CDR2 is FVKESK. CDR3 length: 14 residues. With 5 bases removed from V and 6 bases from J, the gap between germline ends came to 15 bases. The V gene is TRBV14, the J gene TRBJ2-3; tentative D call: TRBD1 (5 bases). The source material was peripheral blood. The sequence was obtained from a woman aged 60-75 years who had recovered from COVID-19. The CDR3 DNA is TGTGCCAGCAGCAGGGAAACAGGCCGCGATACGCAGTATTTT. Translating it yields CASSRETGRDTQYF.